What follows is one TCR beta chain and its context. The data were obtained in a study of blood T cell repertoires in COVID-19. Turning to the study itself: PBMCs, B-cell-depleted T cells, or T cells provided the cDNA or gDNA that made up the material.

As handled by the study authors: Reference gene primer amplification gave nucleated cell count estimates. Method: immunoSEQ multiplex PCR; TCRdb's copy keeps in-frame clones and lacks some. V, J and clone size are those of that table, while D and trimming were read from the DNA. The data contain 250,000 or so clones, 80% to 85% of them singletons. The CDR3 spans 17 residues. V was trimmed by 2 bases and J by 2 bases, leaving 18 bases between them. Germline CDR1 SGHTA, CDR2 FQGNSA. This sequence originates from a man in his fifties or sixties who had recovered from COVID-19. The sequenced sample was PBMCs or T cells enriched from blood (not recorded which). The chain joins TRBV7-2 to TRBJ2-5, with no clear D. The CDR3 sequence is CASSLIISPTPQETQYF. The CDR3 DNA reads as TGTGCCAGCAGCTTAATCATTTCTCCGACACCTCAAGAGACCCAGTACTTC.